Sequencing of this T cell receptor beta chain was carried out in a study of chemoradiotherapy in HPV16-positive cancers. The V gene's germline CDR1 is SGHVS and CDR2 FNYEAQ. This CDR3 comprises 14 residues. V was clipped by 1 base and J by 2 bases, with 7 bases between them. Profiling relied on immunoSEQ multiplex PCR, and the TCRdb table lists in-frame clones only, not all of them. The sample includes 20,000 to 30,000 clones, approximately 90% of them seen just once. For this clone: Its matching antigen is unknown.

General observations from the study: Functional assays defining HPV-specific T cells used only two HPV16-positive patients. During treatment, candidate HPV-specific clones and E7-related motifs expanded in tumor.

The rearrangement uses TRBV7-6 and TRBJ2-3, with a tentative D call TRBD2 (5 bases). The sample was blood, taken from a patient who underwent chemoradiotherapy. The clonotype originates from a human donor with HPV-associated anogenital cancer. The DNA for the CDR3 is TGTGCCAGCAGCTTAGGAGGGTACACAGATACGCAGTATTTT. Protein: CASSLGGYTDTQYF.